This TCR beta chain is drawn from a study of blood T cells in healthy people across ages. Alongside a J-beta primer mix, a sample-barcoded 5' primer served in a second PCR lasting roughly 7 to 11 cycles. One entry per CDR3 protein results from TCRdb running MiXCR on the 5' RACE reads. The top ten hold less than 15% of the sample, which has around 990,000 distinct CDR3 sequences, less than 45% seen once. The specimen was blood. This sequence originates from a man younger than 35 in good health.

CDR3 nucleotides: TGTGCCAGCAGTTTAGTGAGGGACACTGAAGCTTTCTTT. Its protein product is CASSLVRDTEAFF. The chain links TRBV27 to TRBJ1-1; D unresolved. Germline V gene data show CDR1 as MNHEY and CDR2 as SMNVEV (reference sequence). The CDR3 runs to 13 residues. V was clipped by 2 bases and J by 3 bases, with 7 bases between them.